Here is one T cell receptor (beta chain) with its context. The CDR3 length is 14 residues. Trimming took 3 bases from V and 3 from J, leaving 12 bases between them. Germline CDR1 reads LNHDA; CDR2 reads SQIVND (reference sequence). The record originates from a study of radiotherapy plus CTLA-4 blockade in lung cancer. Looking at the study overall: In approximately 17% of patients, objective responses were seen; 30% to 35% had disease control.

TCRdb's copy holds only in-frame clones and misses some; the assay was immunoSEQ multiplex PCR. The data show roughly 30,000 clones, over 70% seen once. The clonotype originates from a human donor with non-small cell lung cancer that progressed on radiotherapy plus ipilimumab. V usage is TRBV19 and J usage is TRBJ2-7; the D is unclear. This material consisted of peripheral blood, taken from a patient treated with radiotherapy plus ipilimumab. As DNA, the CDR3 is TGTGCCAGTAGTATCACGGGCCTCATCTACGAGCAGTACTTC. Translated, it gives CASSITGLIYEQYF.